This T cell receptor beta chain originates from a study of blood T cell repertoires in COVID-19 (dated by TCRdb to the early 2020s). Study-level background: Samples covering the acute and convalescent phases of COVID-19 were provided by collaborators in the United States, Italy and Spain. The samples were drawn from the first 160 participants of the ongoing ImmuneRACE study and from more than 1,000 subjects provided by 6 global collaborators. Where available, HLA class I and class II types were obtained from metadata supplied by the sample provider rather than from assay-based typing. Subjects who had been exposed to COVID-19, were actively infected with it, or had recovered from it provided the deeply sampled blood TCRbeta repertoires that made up the dataset. The prospective study material was composed of cDNA or gDNA derived from T cells, B-cell-depleted T cells, or PBMCs. The sample metadata nearly always contained a de-identified subject ID, COVID-19 status, age in years and sex. The repertoires were released in a freely available public database intended as a resource for research on the immune response to SARS-CoV-2.

As concerns this clone: Its antigen remains unidentified. No base qualities exist here, and no much larger clone lies one base off it.

Samples from volunteer blood donors who had recovered from COVID-19 were contributed by a second Seattle source. Collaborating institutions collected whole blood in K2EDTA tubes following their own protocols. For TCRbeta analysis, collaborators shipped samples as frozen whole blood, isolated PBMCs, or DNA extracted from either of those sample types. TCRbeta CDR3 regions were amplified from genomic DNA by means of the immunoSEQ Assay, a bias-controlled multiplex PCR. For the original study's pipeline: The number of nucleated cells in each sample was estimated from the amplification of reference gene primers within the assay. Sequence reads were collapsed and filtered to measure the absolute abundance of every unique TCRbeta CDR3 rearrangement. Productive Simpson clonality was computed per sample as the square root of Simpson's diversity index over productive rearrangements. What TCRdb holds here is the immuneACCESS table cut down to in-frame rearrangements. Part of the clones is not present; checked against another copy, under half of the missing clones reflect an unresolved V gene, and the others are unexplained. The V and J calls and the clone size are those of that table, but D and trimming were determined from the DNA. Present in this sample are a few hundred thousand clones, about 89% of which were seen just once. The ten most abundant clones make up over 7.5% of the sample.

Points the paper makes about the study in general: The amount of clinical and demographic metadata varied by source and participant and was provided uncurated.

The source is a man aged 40-50 years who had recovered from COVID-19. Sequencing was carried out using peripheral blood.

The CDR3 loop reads CSVADRIYGYTF. The nucleotide sequence reads TGCAGCGTGGCCGACAGGATCTATGGCTACACCTTC. The receptor chain draws on TRBV29-1 and TRBJ1-2; 6 matching bases give a weak D call of TRBD1. Per the germline V gene, SQVTM is the CDR1 and ANQGSEA is the CDR2. The CDR3 has 12 amino acids, counting the end cysteine and phenylalanine. Only the CDR3 DNA is retained, 36 bases long and in frame from the first base. The trim is 6 bases for V and 4 bases for J, with a gap of 12 bases between the germline ends.